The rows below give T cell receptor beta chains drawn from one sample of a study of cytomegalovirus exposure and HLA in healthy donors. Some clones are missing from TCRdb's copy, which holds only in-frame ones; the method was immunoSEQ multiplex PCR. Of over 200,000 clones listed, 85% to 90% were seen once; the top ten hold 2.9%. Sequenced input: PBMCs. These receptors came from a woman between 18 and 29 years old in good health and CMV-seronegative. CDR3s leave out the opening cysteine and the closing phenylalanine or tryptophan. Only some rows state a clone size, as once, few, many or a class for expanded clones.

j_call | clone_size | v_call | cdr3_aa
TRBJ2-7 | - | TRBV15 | ATSRESNRVGQY
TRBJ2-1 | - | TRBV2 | ASSGGGGTGDNEQF
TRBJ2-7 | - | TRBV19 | ASSIDPVSYEQY
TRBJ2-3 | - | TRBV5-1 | ASSSPTGTGVTDTQY
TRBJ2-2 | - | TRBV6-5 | ASTANPGGTGELF
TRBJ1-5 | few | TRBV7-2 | ASSLGGQGVNQPQH
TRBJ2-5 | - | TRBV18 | ASSPLVARQETQY
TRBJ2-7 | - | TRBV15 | ATSRDSSEQY
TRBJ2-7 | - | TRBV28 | ASSPGRGLREQY
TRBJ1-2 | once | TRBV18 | ASSPGQQNLGGYT
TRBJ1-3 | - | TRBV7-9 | ASSFREPSSGNTIY
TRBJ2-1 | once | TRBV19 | ASSTLRSAIDEQF
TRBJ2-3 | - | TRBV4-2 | ASSQDGASGSPTQY
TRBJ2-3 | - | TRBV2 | ASSGDTTDTQY
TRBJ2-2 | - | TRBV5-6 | ASSFSAGGSTGELF
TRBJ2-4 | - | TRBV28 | ASSSIGTSGNIQY
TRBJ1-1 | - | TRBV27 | ASRGSGHGTGTRNTEAF
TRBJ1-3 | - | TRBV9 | ASSPRTGSGNTIY
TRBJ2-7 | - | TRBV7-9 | ASTYSPQGANEQY
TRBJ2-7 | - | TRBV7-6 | ASSLLAGSYEQY
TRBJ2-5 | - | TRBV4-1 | ASSPPGSGNRETQY
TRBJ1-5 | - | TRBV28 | ASSNRQVNQPQH
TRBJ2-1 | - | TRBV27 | ASSLRGGPIYNEQF
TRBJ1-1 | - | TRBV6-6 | ASSKRENTEAF
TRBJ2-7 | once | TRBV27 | ASSFGEQEGEQY
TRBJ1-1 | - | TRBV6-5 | ASSYRQGRTEAF
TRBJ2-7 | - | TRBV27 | ASSILTGGRYEQY
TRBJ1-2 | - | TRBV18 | ASSPENNYGYT
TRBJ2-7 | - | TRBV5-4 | ASSLEGARSYEQY
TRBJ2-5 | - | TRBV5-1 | ASSLGQGIGETQY
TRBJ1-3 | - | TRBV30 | AWSVLGTASGNTIY
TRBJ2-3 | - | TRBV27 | ASSLRGLAGADTQY
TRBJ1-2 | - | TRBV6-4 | ASSDSGRLGHNYGYT
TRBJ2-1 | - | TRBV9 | ASSISGRAGNEQF
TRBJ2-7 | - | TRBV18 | ASSRGPPYEQY
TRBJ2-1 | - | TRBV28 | ASSLGLALRGEQF
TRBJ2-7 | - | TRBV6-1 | ASRPGLAGGYEQY
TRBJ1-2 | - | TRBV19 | ASSIWQGIYT
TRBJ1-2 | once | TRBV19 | ASKDVGRGYGYT
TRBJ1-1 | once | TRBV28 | ASSLGEGFNTEAF
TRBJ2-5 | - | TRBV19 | ASSVPGGLAGLETQY
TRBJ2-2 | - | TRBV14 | ASSPGQVNSGELF
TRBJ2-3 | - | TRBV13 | ASSLDGASTDTQY